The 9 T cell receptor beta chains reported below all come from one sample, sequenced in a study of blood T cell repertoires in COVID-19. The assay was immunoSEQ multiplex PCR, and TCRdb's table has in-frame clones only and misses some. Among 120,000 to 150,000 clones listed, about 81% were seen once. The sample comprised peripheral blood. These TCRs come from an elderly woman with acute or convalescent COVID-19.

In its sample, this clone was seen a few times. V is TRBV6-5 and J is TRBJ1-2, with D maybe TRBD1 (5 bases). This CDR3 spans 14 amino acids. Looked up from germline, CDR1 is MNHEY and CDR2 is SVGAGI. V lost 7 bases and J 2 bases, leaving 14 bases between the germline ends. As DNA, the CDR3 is TGTGCCAGCACGAAAGCAGGGATGAACTATGGCTACACCTTC. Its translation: CASTKAGMNYGYTF.

The CDR3 coding sequence is TGTGCCAGCAGTGAGGAAGCGGGGGGGCCGGGGTACACAGATACGCAGTATTTT. It specifies CASSEEAGGPGYTDTQYF. The V call is TRBV7-6, the J call TRBJ2-3, with TRBD2 matching over 10 bases. The germline CDR1 and CDR2 sequences are SGHVS and FNYEAQ. V shed 6 bases, J shed 2 bases, and the junction held 14 bases outside the gene matches. The CDR3 covers 18 residues.

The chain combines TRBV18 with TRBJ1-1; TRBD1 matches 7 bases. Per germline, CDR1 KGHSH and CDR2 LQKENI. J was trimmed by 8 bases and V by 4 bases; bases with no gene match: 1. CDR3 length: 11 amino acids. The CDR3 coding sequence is TGTGCCAGCTCACTGGGACAGGAAGCTTTCTTT. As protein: CASSLGQEAFF.

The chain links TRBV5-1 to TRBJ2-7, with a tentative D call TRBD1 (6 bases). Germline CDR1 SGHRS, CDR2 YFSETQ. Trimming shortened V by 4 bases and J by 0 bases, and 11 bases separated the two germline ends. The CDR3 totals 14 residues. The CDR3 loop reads CASSGTRGSYEQYF. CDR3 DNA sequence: TGCGCCAGCAGCGGGACACGGGGCTCCTACGAGCAGTACTTC.

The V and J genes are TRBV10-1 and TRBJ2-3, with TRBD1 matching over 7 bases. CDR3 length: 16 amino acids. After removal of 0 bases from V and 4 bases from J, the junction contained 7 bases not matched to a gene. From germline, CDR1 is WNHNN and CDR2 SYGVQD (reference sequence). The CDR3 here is CASSESRPGGSDTQYF. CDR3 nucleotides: TGCGCCAGCAGTGAGTCCCGGCCAGGGGGATCAGATACGCAGTATTTT.

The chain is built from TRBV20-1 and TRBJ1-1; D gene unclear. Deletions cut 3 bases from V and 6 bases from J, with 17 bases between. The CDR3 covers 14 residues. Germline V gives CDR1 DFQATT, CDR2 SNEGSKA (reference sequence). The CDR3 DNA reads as TGCAGTGCTAGTCGGACCCGGGGTTCGGCTGAAGCTTTCTTT. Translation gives CSASRTRGSAEAFF.

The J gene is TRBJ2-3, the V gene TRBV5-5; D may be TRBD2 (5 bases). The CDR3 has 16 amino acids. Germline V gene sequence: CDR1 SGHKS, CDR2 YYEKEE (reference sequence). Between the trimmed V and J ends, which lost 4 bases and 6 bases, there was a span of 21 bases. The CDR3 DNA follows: TGTGCCAGCAGCCGATTCCTAGCCCCCGAAGGGGATACGCAGTATTTT. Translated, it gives CASSRFLAPEGDTQYF.

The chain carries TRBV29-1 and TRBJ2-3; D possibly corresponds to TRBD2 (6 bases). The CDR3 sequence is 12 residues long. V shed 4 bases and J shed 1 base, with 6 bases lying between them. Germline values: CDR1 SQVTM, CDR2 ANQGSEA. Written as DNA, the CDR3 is TGCAGCGTTGCGGGAGGCACAGATACGCAGTATTTT. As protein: CSVAGGTDTQYF.

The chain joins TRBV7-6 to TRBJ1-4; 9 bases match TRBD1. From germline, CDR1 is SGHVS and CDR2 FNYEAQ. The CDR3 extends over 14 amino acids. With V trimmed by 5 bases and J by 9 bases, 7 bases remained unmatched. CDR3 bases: TGTGCCAGCAGCACGACCGGGACAGGGAAAAAACTGTTTTTT. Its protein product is CASSTTGTGKKLFF.